The 3 T cell receptor beta chains listed next were all sequenced from one sample in a study of vaccination effects on CD4 cells after COVID-19. It was after around eleven days of culture that CD4+ T cells were isolated. A PCR test confirmed that the person had SARS-CoV-2 infection between March and December 2020. Vaccination of participants consisted of two doses of either the BNT162b2 or mRNA-1273 vaccine. Antigens of these TCRs are unknown. The table came from immunoSEQ multiplex PCR; TCRdb's copy has only in-frame clones and leaves some out. Among tens of thousands of clones listed, more than 65% were seen once. The sample consisted of CD4+ T cells from PBMCs cultured without peptide, taken after COVID-19 vaccination. The receptors originated from a human donor who had a prior SARS-CoV-2 infection.

The chain carries TRBV27 and TRBJ1-2; 10 bases align to TRBD1. The ends lost 5 bases at V and 8 bases at J; junction bases unmatched: 11. Germline assignment: CDR1 MNHEY and CDR2 SMNVEV (reference sequence). This CDR3 region has 15 residues. CDR3 in DNA: TGTGCCAGCAGTAAAACCGGACAGGGGGTTTGGGGCTACACCTTC. Its translation is CASSKTGQGVWGYTF.

The chain employs TRBV3-1 (or the pseudogene TRBV3-2) and TRBJ1-2; no clear D. Germline V gene sequence: CDR1 LGHDT, CDR2 YNNKEL (reference sequence). With 4 bases removed from V and 2 bases from J, the gap between germline ends came to 11 bases. The CDR3 is made up of 14 amino acids. The CDR3 spells CASSPSLGNYGYTF. The CDR3, as DNA: TGTGCCAGCAGCCCCAGCCTAGGGAACTATGGCTACACCTTC.

The rearrangement joins TRBV9 to TRBJ2-1; 8 bases are shared with TRBD2. The V gene end was trimmed by 4 bases and the J gene end by 6 bases; junction bases not matched to a gene: 12. The germline V gene encodes CDR1 SGDLS and CDR2 YYNGEE. The CDR3 is made up of 16 amino acids. CDR3 loop: CASSTYIGLAVNEQFF. CDR3 in DNA: TGTGCCAGCAGCACGTACATCGGACTAGCAGTCAATGAGCAGTTCTTC. The full variable domain, its missing parts supplied by reference TRBV9 and TRBJ2-1, is DSGVTQTPKHLITATGQRVTLRCSPRSGDLSVYWYQQSLDQGLQFLIQYYNGEERAKGNILERFSAQQFPDLHSELNLSSLELGDSALYFCASSTYIGLAVNEQFFGPGTRLTVL.